This TCR beta chain is from a study of blood T cell repertoires in COVID-19 (TCRdb year 2020). With regard to the full study: Samples from collaborators originated in the United States, Italy and Spain and spanned both the acute and convalescent phases of COVID-19. The dataset comprised deeply sampled blood TCRbeta repertoires from subjects exposed to, actively infected with, or recovered from COVID-19. Samples came from the ongoing ImmuneRACE study (first 160 participants) plus 1,254 subjects from 6 global collaborators. The repertoires were made available in a free public database intended to serve as a resource for research on the immune response to SARS-CoV-2. HLA class I and class II types, where available, came from metadata supplied by the sample provider rather than from assay-based typing. Sample metadata almost always included a de-identified subject ID, COVID-19 status, age in years and sex. The material from the prospective study consisted of cDNA or gDNA derived from T cells, B-cell-depleted T cells, or PBMCs. Paper-wide results and their limitations: Clinical and demographic metadata were provided uncurated, with the amount varying by source and participant.

Samples from volunteer blood donors who had recovered from COVID-19 were contributed by a second Seattle source. Each collaborating institution followed its own protocols to collect whole blood in K2EDTA tubes. For TCRbeta analysis, collaborator samples were shipped as frozen whole blood, as isolated PBMCs, or as DNA extracted from either sample type. Concerning this clone itself: No cognate antigen has been identified for it. Within one base of it there is no much larger clone, and no base qualities were kept.

TCRbeta CDR3 regions were amplified from genomic DNA by means of the immunoSEQ Assay, a bias-controlled multiplex PCR. The study's processing was this. The number of nucleated cells in each sample was estimated by amplification of reference gene primers within the assay. To quantify the absolute abundance of each unique TCRbeta CDR3 rearrangement, sequence reads were collapsed and filtered. For each sample, productive Simpson clonality was calculated by taking the square root of Simpson's diversity index across productive rearrangements. Sourced from immuneACCESS, this table was stored by TCRdb with only in-frame sequences that have V and J called. A share of the clones is absent; for the studies checked, an unresolved V gene accounts for under half, and the remainder has no known explanation. V and J calls and clone size are copied from that table; D and trimming were computed from the DNA. The sample table records hundreds of thousands of clones; more than 75% of these occur just once. 3% to 4% of the sample is in the top ten clones.

There are 15 amino acids in the CDR3, from cysteine to phenylalanine inclusive. Here the CDR3 DNA is all that survives: 45 bases in frame from base 1. According to the germline V gene, CDR1 reads KGHSH and CDR2 reads LQKENI. Trimmed from V: 4 bases; trimmed from J: 5 bases; junction bases lacking a gene match: 1. Sequencing was done on a sample of peripheral blood. This receptor was obtained from a woman aged 18-29 years who had recovered from COVID-19. The rearranged segments are TRBV18 and TRBJ2-1, with TRBD2 identical over 14 junction bases. The DNA sequence is TGTGCCAGCTCACTGGGACTAGCGGGGGACAATGAGCAGTTCTTC. Its amino acids are CASSLGLAGDNEQFF.